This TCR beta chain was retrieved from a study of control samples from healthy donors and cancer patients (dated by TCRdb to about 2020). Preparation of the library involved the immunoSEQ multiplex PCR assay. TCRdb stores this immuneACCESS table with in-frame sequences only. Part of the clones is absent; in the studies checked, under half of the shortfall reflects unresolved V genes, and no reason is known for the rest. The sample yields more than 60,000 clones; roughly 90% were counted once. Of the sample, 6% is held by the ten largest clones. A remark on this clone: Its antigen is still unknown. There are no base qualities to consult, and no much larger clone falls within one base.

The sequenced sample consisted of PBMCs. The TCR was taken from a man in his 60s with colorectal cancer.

The nucleotides are TGCGCCAGCAGTGACACCGACGGAAATCAGCCCCAGCATTTT. Protein translation: CASSDTDGNQPQHF. The rearrangement joined TRBV10-2 to TRBJ1-5, with no confident D gene call. CDR1 WSHSY and CDR2 SAAADI were looked up in the germline V gene. The CDR3 starts with the cysteine, ends with the phenylalanine, and has 14 residues. Only the CDR3 portion is preserved as DNA: 42 bases, with reading frame beginning at the first base. V was cut back by 3 bases and J by 4 bases, leaving a gap of 10 bases between them.